This record covers a single T cell receptor beta chain. As yet, its antigen is unknown. From RNA transcripts, TCR beta CDR3 regions were amplified. The HTBI primer set drove a first-round RT-PCR of the TCR CDR3. From the multiplex PCR reads, TCRdb called clonotypes with MiXCR, one entry per CDR3 protein. Of approximately 690,000 distinct CDR3 sequences listed, around 20% are singletons. This sample is part of a study of T cells in Graves' hyperthyroidism and ophthalmopathy. Across the study: Initial diagnosis, before any treatment, was when peripheral blood was collected. Study-wide results and caveats: A median 6.5 months before onset, the model predicted ophthalmopathy.

Ophthalmopathy cases met thresholds of Clinical Activity Score at least 3, NOSPECS grade at least 4 and duration under 3 months. Diagnoses used clinical symptoms, serum thyroxine and TRAb, thyroid ultrasound and orbital computed tomography. Germline V gene sequence: CDR1 SGHVS, CDR2 FNYEAQ. This CDR3 spans 14 amino acids. The V end was cut by 1 base, the J end by 3 bases, with 6 bases between. The source of this sequence is a man aged 30 to 39 with Graves' ophthalmopathy. The sequencing input was blood. V usage is TRBV7-6 and J usage is TRBJ2-2; possibly TRBD2 for D (5 bases). CDR3 bases: TGTGCCAGCAGCTTAGAAGCGGACACCGGGGAGCTGTTTTTT. As protein: CASSLEADTGELFF.